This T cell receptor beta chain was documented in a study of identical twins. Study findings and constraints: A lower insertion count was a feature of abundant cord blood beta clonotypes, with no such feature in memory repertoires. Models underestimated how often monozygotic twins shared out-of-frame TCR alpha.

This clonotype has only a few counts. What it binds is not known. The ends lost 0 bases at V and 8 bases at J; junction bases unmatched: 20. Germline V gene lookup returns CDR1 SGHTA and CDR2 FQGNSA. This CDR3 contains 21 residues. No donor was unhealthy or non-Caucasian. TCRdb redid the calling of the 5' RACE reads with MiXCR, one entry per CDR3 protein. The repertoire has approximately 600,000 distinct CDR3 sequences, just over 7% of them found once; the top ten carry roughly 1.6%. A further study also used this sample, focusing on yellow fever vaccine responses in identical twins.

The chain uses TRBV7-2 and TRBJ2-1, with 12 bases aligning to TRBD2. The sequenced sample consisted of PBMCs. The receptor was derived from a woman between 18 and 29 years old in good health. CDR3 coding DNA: TGTGCCAGCAGCTTAGCGCGAAACAGGGAGGGCCTAGCGGGAGGGCGTTATGAGCAGTTCTTC. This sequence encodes CASSLARNREGLAGGRYEQFF. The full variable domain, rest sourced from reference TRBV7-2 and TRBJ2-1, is GAGVSQSPSNKVTEKGKDVELRCDPISGHTALYWYRQSLGQGLEFLIYFQGNSAPDKSGLPSDRFSAERTGGSVSTLTIQRTQQEDSAVYLCASSLARNREGLAGGRYEQFFGPGTRLTVL.